This T cell receptor beta chain was observed in a study of technical replicates of blood from four donors. Germline CDR1 reads SGDLS; CDR2 reads YYNGEE. V shed 2 bases, J shed 2 bases, and the junction held 6 bases outside the gene matches. The length of the CDR3 is 16 residues. The assay was immunoSEQ multiplex PCR, and TCRdb's table has in-frame clones only and misses some. The top ten hold approximately 0.15% of the sample, which has approximately 80,000 clones, 95% to 98% seen once. The specimen was T cells isolated from PBMCs. This TCR came from a human donor in good health. V and J are TRBV9 and TRBJ2-5; 10 positions agree with TRBD2. This chain's CDR3 is CASSVGSGGQQETQYF. The CDR3 nucleotides read TGTGCCAGCAGCGTGGGTAGCGGGGGGCAGCAAGAGACCCAGTACTTC.